Presented here are 7 T cell receptor beta chains from one specimen sequenced in a study of shared clonotypes between healthy human individuals. Profiled with immunoSEQ multiplex PCR; TCRdb holds only in-frame clones, not every one. The sample lists about 1 million clones, 70% to 80% seen once, with over 1.3% in the top ten. Sequencing used memory CD4+ T cells sorted from blood. Noted subset: CD45RA-negative fraction. Every receptor here comes from a man aged 18 to 30 in good health.

A word on this clone: One base separates it from a far larger clone, so it is likely a read error. Other DNA sequences of this sample code for an identical CDR3. The chain has TRBV7-9 and TRBJ2-5; the D gene is possibly TRBD2 (5 bases). The CDR3 is 16 residues long. V dropped 0 bases and J dropped 4 bases, with 15 bases sitting between them. Per the germline V gene, CDR1 is SEHNR and CDR2 is FQNEAQ (reference sequence). Here the CDR3 DNA reads TGTGCCAGCAGCTTAGCAGCTAGCTTGGGTGGAGAGACCCAGTACTTC. Its translation is CASSLAASLGGETQYF.

The chain recombines TRBV29-1 with TRBJ1-1; D might be TRBD1 (5 bases). V lost 0 bases and J lost 6, with 8 bases in between. Germline V lookup: CDR1 SQVTM, CDR2 ANQGSEA. The CDR3 runs to 12 residues. The CDR3: CSVEDWGAEAFF. For the CDR3, the DNA is TGCAGCGTTGAAGATTGGGGGGCTGAAGCTTTCTTT. Full variable domain (rest looked up from reference TRBV29-1 and TRBJ1-1): SAVISQKPSRDICQRGTSLTIQCQVDSQVTMMFWYRQQPGQSLTLIATANQGSEATYESGFVIDKFPISRPNLTFSTLTVSNMSPEDSSIYLCSVEDWGAEAFFGQGTRLTVV.

As regards this clone: Additional DNA sequences in this sample encode the identical CDR3. This sequence joins TRBV6-5 and TRBJ2-3, with 9 positions matching TRBD1. Germline loops: CDR1 MNHEY, CDR2 SVGAGI. J gave up 3 bases and V 5 bases, and 3 bases lay outside the gene matches. This CDR3 has 14 residues. In DNA, the CDR3 is TGTGCCAGCAGTACCGGACAGGGGACAGATACGCAGTATTTT. Its protein is CASSTGQGTDTQYF.

The chain employs TRBV27 and TRBJ2-1, with 10 bases matching TRBD2. The CDR3 has 15 residues. The germline gives CDR1 MNHEY, CDR2 SMNVEV (reference sequence). V shed 3 bases and J 3 bases; nucleotides not matched to a gene: 2. This CDR3 is CASSFGLAVYNEQFF. The CDR3 nucleotides read TGTGCCAGCAGTTTTGGACTAGCGGTCTACAATGAGCAGTTCTTC.

This clone was detected only a few times. The chain uses TRBV28 and TRBJ2-7; D is undetermined. Germline V gene data show CDR1 as MDHEN and CDR2 as SYDVKM. The V end lost 6 bases, the J end lost 2 bases, and 5 bases lay between the germline ends. The CDR3 contains 11 residues. The CDR3 nucleotides read TGTGCCAGCAGCCGAACCTACGAGCAGTACTTC. It codes for CASSRTYEQYF.

This rearrangement joins TRBV28 to TRBJ1-5; D call uncertain. The CDR3 is made up of 15 amino acids. CDR1 is MDHEN and CDR2 is SYDVKM in the germline V gene. Trimming removed 2 bases from V and 0 bases from J, with 8 bases in between. The CDR3 DNA reads as TGTGCCAGCAGTTTACGTGGCCATAGCAATCAGCCCCAGCATTTT. Translating gives CASSLRGHSNQPQHF.

Worth noting for this clone: A read error may explain this, as a much larger clone is one base away. The same CDR3 can be traced to other DNA sequences in this sample. The chain employs TRBV28 and TRBJ1-3; D is uncertain. Trimming removed 6 bases from V and 0 bases from J, with 3 bases in between. Germline V gene data show CDR1 as MDHEN and CDR2 as SYDVKM. The CDR3 has 12 residues. The CDR3 is CASSTSGNTIYF. CDR3 DNA sequence: TGTGCCAGCAGCACCTCTGGAAACACCATATATTTT.